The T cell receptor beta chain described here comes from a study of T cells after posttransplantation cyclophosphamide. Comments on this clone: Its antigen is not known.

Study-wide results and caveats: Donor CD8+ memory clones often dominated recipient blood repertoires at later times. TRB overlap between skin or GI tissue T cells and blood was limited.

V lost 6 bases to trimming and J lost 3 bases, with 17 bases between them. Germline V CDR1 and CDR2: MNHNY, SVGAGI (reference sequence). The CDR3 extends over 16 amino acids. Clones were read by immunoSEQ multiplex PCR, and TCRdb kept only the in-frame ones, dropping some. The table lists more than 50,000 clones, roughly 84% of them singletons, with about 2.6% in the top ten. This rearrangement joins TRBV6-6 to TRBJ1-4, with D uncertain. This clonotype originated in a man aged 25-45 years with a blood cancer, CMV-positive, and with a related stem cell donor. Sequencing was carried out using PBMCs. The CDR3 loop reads CASSPQLRSPNEKLFF. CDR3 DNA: TGTGCCAGCAGCCCCCAACTGAGATCACCTAATGAAAAACTGTTTTTT.